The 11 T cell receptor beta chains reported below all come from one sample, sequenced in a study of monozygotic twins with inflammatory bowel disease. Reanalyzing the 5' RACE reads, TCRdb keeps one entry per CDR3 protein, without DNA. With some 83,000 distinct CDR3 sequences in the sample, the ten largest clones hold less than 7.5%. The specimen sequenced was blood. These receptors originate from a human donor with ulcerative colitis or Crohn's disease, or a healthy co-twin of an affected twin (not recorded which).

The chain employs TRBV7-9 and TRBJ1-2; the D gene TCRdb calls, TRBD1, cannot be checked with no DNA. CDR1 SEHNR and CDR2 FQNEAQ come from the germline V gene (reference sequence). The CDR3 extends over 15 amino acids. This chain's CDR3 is CASSLVGGPGYGYTF.

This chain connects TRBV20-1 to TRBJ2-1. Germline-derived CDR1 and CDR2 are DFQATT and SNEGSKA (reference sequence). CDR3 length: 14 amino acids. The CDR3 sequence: CSARSRLHYNEQFF.

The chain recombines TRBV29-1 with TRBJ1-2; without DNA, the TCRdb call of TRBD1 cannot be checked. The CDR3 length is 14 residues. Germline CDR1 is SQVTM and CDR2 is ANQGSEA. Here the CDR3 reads CSVEDHGGRGGYTF.

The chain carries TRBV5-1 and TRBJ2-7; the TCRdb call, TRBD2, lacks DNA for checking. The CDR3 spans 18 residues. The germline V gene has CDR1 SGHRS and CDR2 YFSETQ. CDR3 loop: CASSPHPSTSGAPYEQYF. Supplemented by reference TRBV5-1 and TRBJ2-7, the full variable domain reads KAGVTQTPRYLIKTRGQQVTLSCSPISGHRSVSWYQQTPGQGLQFLFEYFSETQRNKGNFPGRFSGRQFSNSRSEMNVSTLELGDSALYLCASSPHPSTSGAPYEQYFGPGTRLTVT.

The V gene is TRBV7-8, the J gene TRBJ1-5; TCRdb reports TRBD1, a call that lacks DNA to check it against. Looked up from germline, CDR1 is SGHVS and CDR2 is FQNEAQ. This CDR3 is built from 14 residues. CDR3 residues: CASSVDSSNQPQHF.

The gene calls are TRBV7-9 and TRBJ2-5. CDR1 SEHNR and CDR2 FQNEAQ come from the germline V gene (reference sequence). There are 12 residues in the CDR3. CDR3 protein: CASSRLLETQYF.

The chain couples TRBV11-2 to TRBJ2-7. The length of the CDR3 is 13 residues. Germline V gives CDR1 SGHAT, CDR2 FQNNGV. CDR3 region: CASSSPIRDGQYF.

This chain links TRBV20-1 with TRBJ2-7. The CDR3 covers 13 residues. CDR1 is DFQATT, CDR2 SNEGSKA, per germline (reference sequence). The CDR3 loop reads CSARDTSPYEQYF.

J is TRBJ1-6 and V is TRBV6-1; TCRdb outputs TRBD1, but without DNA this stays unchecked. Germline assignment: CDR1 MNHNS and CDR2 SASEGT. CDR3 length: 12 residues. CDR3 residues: CACQGDDSPLHF.

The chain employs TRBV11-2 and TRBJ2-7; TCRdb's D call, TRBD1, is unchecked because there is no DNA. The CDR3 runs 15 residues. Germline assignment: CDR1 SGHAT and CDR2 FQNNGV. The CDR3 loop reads CASSQGQRLSYEQYF.

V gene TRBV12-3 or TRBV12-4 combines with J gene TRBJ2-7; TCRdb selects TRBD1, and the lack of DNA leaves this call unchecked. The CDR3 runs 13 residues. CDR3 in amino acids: CASRGAQRHEQYF.